This paragraph reports one TCR beta chain. J was trimmed by 9 bases and V by 7 bases; bases with no gene match: 11. The CDR3 has 15 residues. Germline V CDR1 and CDR2: MNHEY, SMNVEV (reference sequence). These data are taken from a study of T cell changes during pregnancy in multiple sclerosis. The assay was immunoSEQ multiplex PCR, and TCRdb's table has in-frame clones only and misses some. The sample lists about 73,000 clones; about 90% were seen once. The source was peripheral blood, collected after pregnancy. This chain joins TRBV27 and TRBJ1-6; TRBD1 agrees at 8 bases. This receptor was identified in a female donor in good health, enrolled as a control in a pregnancy study. The CDR3 protein is CASNPPDREVSPLHF. CDR3 nucleotides: TGTGCCAGCAACCCGCCGGACAGGGAGGTTTCACCCCTCCACTTT.